This T cell receptor beta chain is from a study of early T cells in non-severe SARS-CoV-2 infection. There are many counts of this clonotype. There are 15 residues in the CDR3. From germline, CDR1 is SGHDN and CDR2 FVKESK. The V gene end was trimmed by 5 bases and the J gene end by 6 bases; junction bases not matched to a gene: 12. In TCRdb, the 5' RACE reads were re-called with MiXCR into one record per CDR3 protein. The sample lists roughly 70,000 distinct CDR3 sequences, about 13% occurring once. This sequence joins TRBV14 and TRBJ2-7; 8 bases are shared with TRBD2. Material: whole blood. The sequence was obtained from an adult who was a healthcare worker with PCR-confirmed SARS-CoV-2 infection or an uninfected control (not recorded which). In DNA, the CDR3 is TGTGCCAGCAGCGGGGAGGGCGGGAGGTTCGGCGAGCAGTACTTC. Protein sequence: CASSGEGGRFGEQYF. Drawing the rest from reference TRBV14 and TRBJ2-7, the complete variable domain is EAGVTQFPSHSVIEKGQTVTLRCDPISGHDNLYWYRRVMGKEIKFLLHFVKESKQDESGMPNNRFLAERTGGTYSTLKVQPAELEDSGVYFCASSGEGGRFGEQYFGPGTRLTVT.